Listed here are 21 T cell receptor beta chains from one sample, sequenced in a study of T cells in Graves' hyperthyroidism and ophthalmopathy. Amplified TCR beta CDR3 regions came from RNA transcripts. Primed by the HTBI set, a first-round RT-PCR was run on the TCR CDR3. TCRdb recomputed calls from the multiplex PCR reads with MiXCR, one row per CDR3 protein. The repertoire holds just over 550,000 distinct CDR3 sequences, 46% seen once, with 8% to 8.5% in the top ten. Input material: peripheral blood or thyroid tissue (not recorded which). The source is a woman aged 18-29 years with Graves' hyperthyroidism.

Only a few counts were recorded for this clonotype. An end of the junction differs from the germline gene, which may be a read error. The rearrangement links TRBV7-2 to TRBJ2-7; 13 bases match TRBD2. The germline gives CDR1 SGHTA, CDR2 FQGNSA. The CDR3 sequence is 16 residues long. Written as DNA, the CDR3 is TGCGCCAGCAGCTTGGAACTAGCGGGAGGGACTTACGAGCAGTACTTC. This codes for CASSLELAGGTYEQYF.

The rearrangement links TRBV5-4 to TRBJ1-1; D is possibly TRBD1 (6 bases). Looked up from germline, CDR1 is SGHNT and CDR2 is YYREEE (reference sequence). The V end was cut by 2 bases, the J end by 7 bases, with 15 bases between. This CDR3 is built from 14 residues. The CDR3 protein is CASSFYGQMGEAFF. The CDR3 nucleotides are TGTGCCAGCAGCTTTTATGGACAGATGGGTGAAGCTTTCTTT.

This clonotype showed up just once. This chain joins TRBV29-1 and TRBJ1-5; D remains unclear. Germline V gene data show CDR1 as SQVTM and CDR2 as ANQGSEA. The CDR3 is made up of 10 amino acids. Trimming removed 3 bases from V and 14 bases from J, with 11 bases in between. CDR3 in amino acids: CSVEREIKHF. In DNA form, the CDR3 reads TGCAGCGTTGAGCGGGAAATAAAGCATTTT.

Comments on this clonotype: A much larger clone differs from this one at a single base, so this may be a read error. V gene TRBV25-1 combines with J gene TRBJ1-6; D gene ambiguous. Germline V gives CDR1 MGHDK, CDR2 SYGVNS. CDR3 length: 13 residues. Trimming removed 5 bases at V and 10 bases at J, with 12 bases between. The CDR3 sequence is CASSQGLKSPLHF. The CDR3 DNA sequence: TGTGCCAGCAGTCAAGGTCTAAAGTCACCCCTCCACTTT.

This chain links TRBV2 with TRBJ1-1; 9 bases map to TRBD1. This CDR3 region has 14 residues. The trim removed 6 bases at V and 4 bases at J, leaving 6 bases unmatched. In germline, CDR1 is SNHLY, CDR2 FYNNEI. Written as DNA, the CDR3 is TGTGCCAGCAGCCGACAGGGGGAATTCACTGAAGCTTTCTTT. Protein sequence: CASSRQGEFTEAFF.

The chain recombines TRBV15 with TRBJ1-2, with a tentative D call TRBD1 (5 bases). Germline CDR1 and CDR2: LNHNV and YYDKDF (reference sequence). The CDR3 has 14 amino acids. Trimming took 3 bases from V and 8 from J, leaving 16 bases between them. The CDR3 sequence: CATSSQRGALGYTF. The DNA of the CDR3 is TGTGCCACCAGCAGCCAGAGAGGGGCCTTAGGCTACACCTTC.

This clonotype was picked up many times. This chain connects TRBV7-9 to TRBJ1-4; TRBD1 matches 7 bases. V was clipped by 4 bases and J by 8 bases; unmatched bases: 7. Germline CDR1 SEHNR, CDR2 FQNEAQ (reference sequence). This CDR3 contains 14 residues. CDR3 nucleotide sequence: TGTGCCAGCAGCTCCGGGACAGTCGAGGAAAAACTGTTTTTT. This codes for CASSSGTVEEKLFF.

V usage is TRBV7-9 and J usage is TRBJ1-4; 8 bases agree with TRBD1. V was pared by 5 bases and J by 7 bases, with 9 bases of the junction left unmatched. The CDR3 consists of 15 residues. Looked up from germline, CDR1 is SEHNR and CDR2 is FQNEAQ (reference sequence). The CDR3 coding sequence is TGTGCCAGCAGCCAAGCCGGGACAGGTCTTGAAAAACTGTTTTTT. It translates to CASSQAGTGLEKLFF.

This clonotype turned up a few times. The CDR3 DNA reads as TGTGCCACCAGCAGAAATCTAGACCCTTTTGAAGCTTTCTTT. Encoded protein: CATSRNLDPFEAFF. J is TRBJ1-1 and V is TRBV15; D not certain. This CDR3 spans 14 amino acids. Germline CDR1 and CDR2: LNHNV and YYDKDF (reference sequence). V lost 2 bases and J lost 7, with 14 bases in between.

The V call is TRBV19, the J call TRBJ2-7; 7 bases align to TRBD1. Germline-derived CDR1 and CDR2 are LNHDA and SQIVND (reference sequence). J lost 0 bases, V lost 3 bases, and 2 bases had no gene match. The CDR3 spans 14 residues. CDR3 nucleotide sequence: TGTGCCAGTAGTATGGGACAGACCTCCTACGAGCAGTACTTC. Amino acids: CASSMGQTSYEQYF.

The CDR3 nucleotides read TGTGCCAGCAGCTTCAGCACAGGGGCGGAAACTAATGAAAAACTGTTTTTT. The encoded protein is CASSFSTGAETNEKLFF. V usage is TRBV7-9 and J usage is TRBJ1-4; TRBD1 aligns across 7 bases. V shed 3 bases and J 1 base; nucleotides not matched to a gene: 8. This CDR3 has 17 amino acids. Germline values: CDR1 SEHNR, CDR2 FQNEAQ (reference sequence).

A remark on this clonotype: A single base separates this from a much larger clone, so it may be a read error. The chain employs TRBV2 and TRBJ1-4; D is unclear. The CDR3 is 12 residues long. From germline, CDR1 is SNHLY and CDR2 FYNNEI. Trimming left V 4 bases short and J 3 bases short, with 3 bases between. CDR3: CASSGPNEKLFF. For the CDR3, the DNA is TGTGCCAGCAGTGGGCCTAATGAAAAACTGTTTTTT. Filled out from reference TRBV2 and TRBJ1-4, the complete variable domain reads EPEVTQTPSHQVTQMGQEVILRCVPISNHLYFYWYRQILGQKVEFLVSFYNNEISEKSEIFDDQFSVERPDGSNFTLKIRSTKLEDSAMYFCASSGPNEKLFFGSGTQLSVL.

The rearrangement links TRBV29-1 to TRBJ1-1, with 11 bases identical to TRBD1. With V trimmed by 6 bases and J by 5 bases, 8 bases remained unmatched. Germline CDR1 and CDR2: SQVTM and ANQGSEA. The CDR3 sequence is 14 residues long. As DNA, the CDR3 is TGCAGCGTCCGGACAGGGGGCTCTAGGACTGAAGCTTTCTTT. This gives the protein CSVRTGGSRTEAFF.

This clonotype came up a few times. The chain recombines TRBV10-3 with TRBJ1-5; D gene unclear. This CDR3 is built from 14 residues. Germline V gives CDR1 ENHRY, CDR2 SYGVKD. The V end lost 10 bases, the J end lost 4 bases, and 17 bases lay between the germline ends. CDR3 DNA sequence: TGTGCCAGCAGCCCTTCGTGGGGTAATCAGCCCCAGCATTTT. The encoded protein is CASSPSWGNQPQHF.

The V gene is TRBV20-1, the J gene TRBJ1-1; D unresolved. Germline V gives CDR1 DFQATT, CDR2 SNEGSKA (reference sequence). The V end was cut by 4 bases, the J end by 0 bases, with 9 bases between. This CDR3 spans 13 amino acids. The CDR3 nucleotides read TGCAGTGCTACCGTCGCAATGAACACTGAAGCTTTCTTT. Translating gives CSATVAMNTEAFF.

On this clonotype: Given a much more abundant clone one base away, this may be a read error. The chain is built from TRBV5-8 and TRBJ1-4, with D possibly being TRBD1 (5 bases). This CDR3 has 15 residues. Germline-derived CDR1 and CDR2 are SGHTS and YDEGEE. CDR3 residues: CASSLRWDANEKLLF. CDR3 sequence (DNA): TGTGCCAGCAGCCTAAGATGGGACGCTAATGAAAAACTGCTTTTT.

This rearrangement joins TRBV10-1 to TRBJ2-6; D remains ambiguous. The germline V gene has CDR1 WNHNN and CDR2 SYGVQD (reference sequence). This CDR3 has 11 residues. As DNA, the CDR3 is TGCCCCTTCACTGGGGCCAACGTCCTGACTTTC. It codes for CPFTGANVLTF.

The chain is built from TRBV29-1 and TRBJ1-1; D gene unclear. Trimming cost V 8 bases and J 0 bases, with 13 bases left between them. Germline V gene lookup returns CDR1 SQVTM and CDR2 ANQGSEA. CDR3 length equals 13 residues. The CDR3: CSLLTSLNTEAFF. In DNA form, the CDR3 reads TGCAGCTTGTTGACGAGCCTGAACACTGAAGCTTTCTTT.

On this clonotype: Possible read error: a much larger clone is one base away. V and J are TRBV9 and TRBJ1-5; 7 nucleotides align to TRBD1. CDR3 length equals 15 residues. CDR1 is SGDLS, CDR2 YYNGEE, per germline. CDR3 amino acids: CASSYGTANNQPRHF. The CDR3 bases are TGTGCCAGCAGTTACGGGACAGCCAACAATCAGCCCCGGCATTTT.

Only a few counts were recorded for this clonotype. At one of its ends the junction is not consistent with the germline gene, which may arise from a read error. The genes are TRBV7-9 and TRBJ2-6, with 7 bases aligning to TRBD1. The germline gives CDR1 SEHNR, CDR2 FQNEAQ (reference sequence). CDR3 length equals 17 residues. The CDR3 here is CASSLNSGGSGANVLTF. In nucleotides, the CDR3 is TGCGCCAGCAGCCTTAACTCAGGGGGCTCTGGGGCCAACGTCCTGACTTTC.

CDR3 coding DNA: TGTGCCTGGAGTGTAAAGTATAGCAATCAGCCCCAGCATTTT. Translated: CAWSVKYSNQPQHF. The chain is built from TRBV30 and TRBJ1-5; D not resolved. Trimming took off 0 bases at V and 0 bases at J, with 6 bases between the two ends. The CDR3 covers 14 residues. Germline values: CDR1 GTSNPN, CDR2 SVGIG (reference sequence).